The sequence of this T cell receptor beta chain was determined in a study of cytomegalovirus exposure and HLA in healthy donors. Broader study findings: In a later analysis, the majority of CMV-associated beta chains seemingly showed HLA restriction.

Regarding this clone: Antigen unknown.

PCR primers comprised 60 Vbeta and 13 Jbeta primers. Method: immunoSEQ multiplex PCR; TCRdb's copy keeps in-frame clones and lacks some. The table includes approximately 44,000 clones, 87% detected once. Samples came from healthy bone marrow donors. This CDR3 region has 14 residues. V was clipped by 10 bases and J by 6 bases, with 22 bases between them. The germline CDR1 and CDR2 sequences are MNHNS and SASEGT. The TCR originated in a woman in her thirties or forties in good health and CMV-seropositive. The chain employs TRBV6-1 and TRBJ2-7; tentatively, D is TRBD1 (5 bases). Specimen: PBMCs. CDR3 loop: CANSPRVGAREQYF. CDR3 DNA: TGTGCCAACTCCCCAAGGGTAGGGGCGCGCGAGCAGTACTTC.